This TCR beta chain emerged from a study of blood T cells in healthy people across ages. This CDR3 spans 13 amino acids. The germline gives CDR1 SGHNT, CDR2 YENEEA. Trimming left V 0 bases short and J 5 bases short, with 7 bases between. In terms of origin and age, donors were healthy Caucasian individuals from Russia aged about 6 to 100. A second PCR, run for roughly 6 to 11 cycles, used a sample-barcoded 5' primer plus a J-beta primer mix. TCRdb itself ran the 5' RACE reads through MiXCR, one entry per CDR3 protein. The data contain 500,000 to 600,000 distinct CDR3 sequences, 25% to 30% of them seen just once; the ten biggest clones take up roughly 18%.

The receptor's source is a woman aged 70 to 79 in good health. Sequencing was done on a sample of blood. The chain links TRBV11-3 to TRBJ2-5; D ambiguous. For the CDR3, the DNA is TGTGCCAGCAGCTTAGATCTCAGGGAGACCCAGTACTTC. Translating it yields CASSLDLRETQYF.